Each of the 2 T cell receptor beta chains below was sequenced from the same sample in a study of shared clonotypes between healthy human individuals. The protocol was immunoSEQ multiplex PCR, while the TCRdb copy is restricted to in-frame clones and leaves out a portion. This sample has around 2.1 million clones; approximately 94% occur once, and the top ten carry approximately 0.13%. The source material was naive CD4+ T cells sorted from blood. Subset given: CD45RA+ positively selected. The receptors derive from a man aged 18-30 years in good health.

The chain links TRBV14 to TRBJ1-6; D uncertain. In germline, CDR1 is SGHDN, CDR2 FVKESK. There are 15 residues in the CDR3. The V gene lost 0 bases and the J gene lost 10 bases, with 13 bases spanning the gap. Here the CDR3 DNA reads TGTGCCAGCAGCCAAGATAAGGGAAGTGACTCACCCCTCCACTTT. This encodes CASSQDKGSDSPLHF.

The genes are TRBV5-1 and TRBJ2-7; D is unclear. V gave up 4 bases and J gave up 3 bases, with 8 bases separating them. Germline CDR1 SGHRS, CDR2 YFSETQ. CDR3 length: 12 residues. This CDR3 reads CASSPGRYEQYF. The DNA of the CDR3 is TGCGCCAGCAGCCCGGGCCGCTACGAGCAGTACTTC. Using reference TRBV5-1 and TRBJ2-7 for the parts outside the CDR3, the full variable domain is KAGVTQTPRYLIKTRGQQVTLSCSPISGHRSVSWYQQTPGQGLQFLFEYFSETQRNKGNFPGRFSGRQFSNSRSEMNVSTLELGDSALYLCASSPGRYEQYFGPGTRLTVT.